Below are 7 T cell receptor beta chains sequenced from a single sample in a study of T cells in narcolepsy. Profiled with immunoSEQ multiplex PCR; TCRdb holds only in-frame clones, not every one. The sample records about 17,000 clones, over 60% being singletons. Sequencing used CD45RA- memory CD8+ T cells from PBMCs. The receptors derive from a human donor with narcolepsy.

This rearrangement joins TRBV7-6 to TRBJ2-7; D call uncertain. Trimming left V 4 bases short and J 0 bases short, with 4 bases between. The CDR3 sequence is 12 residues long. Per germline, CDR1 SGHVS and CDR2 FNYEAQ. CDR3 sequence: CASSSSSYEQYF. DNA for the CDR3: TGTGCCAGCAGCTCGTCCTCCTACGAGCAGTACTTC.

A note on this clone: The same CDR3 can be traced to other DNA sequences in this sample. The J gene is TRBJ2-3, the V gene TRBV9; no clear D gene. This CDR3 has 13 residues. Deletions cut 0 bases from V and 0 bases from J, with 2 bases between. The V gene's germline CDR1 is SGDLS and CDR2 YYNGEE. The CDR3 reads CASSVVSTDTQYF. DNA for the CDR3: TGTGCCAGCAGCGTAGTGAGCACAGATACGCAGTATTTT.

J is TRBJ2-5 and V is TRBV27; D is undetermined. This CDR3 contains 14 residues. Deletions cut 2 bases from V and 5 bases from J, with 12 bases between. Germline V gene lookup returns CDR1 MNHEY and CDR2 SMNVEV (reference sequence). The CDR3 bases are TGTGCCAGCAGTTTAGCAGGCCTGGGGGAGACCCAGTACTTC. This sequence encodes CASSLAGLGETQYF.

The chain has TRBV15 and TRBJ2-1, with a possible D match to TRBD2 (6 bases). V was shortened by 5 bases and J by 7 bases, with 15 bases between the two germline ends. CDR1 is LNHNV and CDR2 is YYDKDF in the germline V gene (reference sequence). There are 14 residues in the CDR3. The DNA of the CDR3 is TGTGCCACCAGCGACTCTTCGGGGAGGAATGAGCAGTTCTTC. Translation: CATSDSSGRNEQFF.

In its sample, this clone was seen a few times. Mismatch with germline at one junction end may stem from a read error. This chain connects TRBV5-6 to TRBJ1-2, with D perhaps matching TRBD1 (5 bases). The CDR3 runs 16 residues. Germline V gene data show CDR1 as SGHDT and CDR2 as YYEEEE. The CDR3 loop reads CASSLGPGRGLEGYTF. The CDR3 DNA follows: TGCGCCAGCAGTCTAGGACCGGGACGGGGGTTAGAAGGCTACACCTTC. Based on the CDR3 plus reference TRBV5-6 and TRBJ1-2, the full variable domain is DAGVTQSPTHLIKTRGQQVTLRCSPKSGHDTVSWYQQALGQGPQFIFQYYEEEERQRGNFPDRFSGHQFPNYSSELNVNALLLGDSALYLCASSLGPGRGLEGYTFGSGTRLTVV.

Comments on this clone: Germline and junction disagree at one end, which may indicate a read error. The rearrangement joins TRBV5-6 to TRBJ2-2; D not certain. CDR1 is SGHDT, CDR2 YYEEEE, per germline. The CDR3 length is 14 residues. DNA of the CDR3: TGTGCCAGCAGTTTGGACGGGTACACCGGGGAGCTGTTTTTT. Translated: CASSLDGYTGELFF.

The V and J genes are TRBV6-1 and TRBJ2-3; no definite D call. Trimming took 2 bases from V and 5 from J, leaving 17 bases between them. This CDR3 is 16 amino acids long. Germline V gene lookup returns CDR1 MNHNS and CDR2 SASEGT. The CDR3 DNA is TGTGCCAGCAGTGAATACTCTTATGGGTTCGGAGATACGCAGTATTTT. Protein sequence: CASSEYSYGFGDTQYF.